One and the same sample provided the 27 T cell receptor beta chains below, sequenced in a study of cytomegalovirus exposure and HLA in healthy donors. This PCR relied on a set of 60 Vbeta primers and 13 Jbeta primers. TCRdb keeps only in-frame clones here, not all; method: immunoSEQ multiplex PCR. The table has roughly 120,000 clones, roughly 69% seen once. The material sequenced was PBMCs. These receptors were collected from a woman aged 40 to 55 in good health and CMV-seropositive.

The V call is TRBV15, the J call TRBJ1-1, with unresolved D. Per the germline V gene, CDR1 is LNHNV and CDR2 is YYDKDF (reference sequence). CDR3 size: 16 residues. V gave up 1 base and J gave up 0 bases, with 12 bases separating them. The CDR3 region has the DNA TGTGCCACCAGCAGAGGGCCGGAGCCATTGAACACTGAAGCTTTCTTT. Protein sequence: CATSRGPEPLNTEAFF.

The chain carries TRBV6-4 and TRBJ2-1, with TRBD2 identical over 10 bases. This CDR3 has 16 residues. Germline values: CDR1 MRHNA, CDR2 SNTAGT. Trimming took 7 bases from V and 6 from J; bases not matched to a gene: 12. CDR3 protein: CASKPTGTSEFNEQFF. The CDR3 DNA sequence: TGTGCCAGCAAGCCAACCGGGACTAGCGAGTTCAATGAGCAGTTCTTC.

This clone was observed once. This chain joins TRBV29-1 and TRBJ2-2; possible D gene TRBD2, 5 bases. Germline V CDR1 and CDR2: SQVTM, ANQGSEA. Trimming removed 5 bases from V and 4 bases from J, with 14 bases in between. The CDR3 has 14 residues. The DNA for the CDR3 is TGCAGCGTTAACGGGAAGGTGGGCACCGGGGAGCTGTTTTTT. This gives the protein CSVNGKVGTGELFF.

This clone occurred a few times. The genes are TRBV4-3 and TRBJ2-3, with D unresolved. CDR1 LGHNA and CDR2 YSLEER come from the germline V gene. Trimming cost V 0 bases and J 10 bases, with 20 bases left between them. This CDR3 is 16 amino acids long. In nucleotides, the CDR3 is TGCGCCAGCAGCCAAGATTTGTCAGGAAACCGATACGCGCAGTATTTT. This translates into CASSQDLSGNRYAQYF.

This clone was counted a few times. The chain couples TRBV5-1 to TRBJ2-7; 9 bases are a match to TRBD1. V lost 3 bases, J lost 5 bases, and 9 bases stayed unmatched. This CDR3 has 15 amino acids. CDR1 is SGHRS, CDR2 YFSETQ, per germline. The CDR3 DNA follows: TGCGCCAGCAGCTCAACCCGGGACAGGGAAGACGAGCAGTACTTC. This codes for CASSSTRDREDEQYF.

The CDR3 DNA reads as TGTGCCAGCAGCTTAAGTCCGGACAAGAACTACGAGCAGTACTTC. This sequence encodes CASSLSPDKNYEQYF. This chain joins TRBV7-3 and TRBJ2-7; possible D gene TRBD1, 5 bases. The germline V and J ends were trimmed by 1 base and 3 bases, with 13 bases remaining between them. The CDR3 loop spans 15 amino acids. Germline V gene lookup returns CDR1 SGHTA and CDR2 FQGTGA.

This chain links TRBV7-9 with TRBJ1-2; 7 bases align to TRBD1. The length of the CDR3 is 13 residues. Germline V gene data show CDR1 as SEHNR and CDR2 as FQNEAQ (reference sequence). The V and J ends lost 5 bases and 10 bases, in that order; junction bases with no gene match: 10. The DNA for the CDR3 is TGTGCCAGCAGCCCGGACAGGAACGAAATCTACACCTTC. Protein: CASSPDRNEIYTF.

In DNA form, the CDR3 reads TGTGCCAGCAGAACTGGGTTCGAGGGCACTGAAGCTTTCTTT. This gives the protein CASRTGFEGTEAFF. The genes are TRBV6-5 and TRBJ1-1, with D unclear. Germline V gene lookup returns CDR1 MNHEY and CDR2 SVGAGI. The CDR3 has 14 amino acids. Trimming stripped 6 bases from V and 4 bases from J, with 15 bases between.

In its sample, this clone was seen a few times. V usage is TRBV6-6 and J usage is TRBJ2-1; 10 positions agree with TRBD2. The V gene's germline CDR1 is MNHNY and CDR2 SVGAGI (reference sequence). The CDR3 is 16 amino acids. Trimming took 2 bases from V and 7 from J; bases not matched to a gene: 8. The CDR3 loop reads CASSYPPGSGRNEQFF. The CDR3 DNA reads TGTGCCAGCAGTTACCCGCCCGGTAGCGGGAGGAATGAGCAGTTCTTC.

The CDR3 DNA reads TGTGCCAGCAGCGTCTTGTCAGAGGGCGGCGAGCAGTACTTC. It specifies CASSVLSEGGEQYF. J is TRBJ2-5 and V is TRBV9; D is perhaps TRBD2 (5 bases). The J call may be wrong; the DNA end is better matched by TRBJ2-7. The CDR3 spans 14 residues. The V gene's germline CDR1 is SGDLS and CDR2 YYNGEE.

The chain has TRBV7-8 and TRBJ2-5, with TRBD2 matching over 7 bases. This CDR3 has 13 amino acids. V lost 5 bases to trimming and J lost 4 bases; unmatched junction nucleotides: 4. The germline V gene has CDR1 SGHVS and CDR2 FQNEAQ. This CDR3 is CASSTRGRETQYF. The CDR3 region has the DNA TGTGCCAGCAGCACCCGCGGGAGAGAGACCCAGTACTTC.

This clone was recorded once. This chain connects TRBV28 to TRBJ2-1; 12 bases align to TRBD2. The V gene end was trimmed by 2 bases and the J gene end by 7 bases; junction bases not matched to a gene: 3. The CDR3 totals 15 residues. Per the germline V gene, CDR1 is MDHEN and CDR2 is SYDVKM. The chain's CDR3 is CASSLATSGSNEQFF. CDR3 DNA: TGTGCCAGCAGTTTAGCGACTAGCGGGAGTAATGAGCAGTTCTTC. Variable domain in full (rest from reference TRBV28 and TRBJ2-1): DVKVTQSSRYLVKRTGEKVFLECVQDMDHENMFWYRQDPGLGLRLIYFSYDVKMKEKGDIPEGYSVSREKKERFSLILESASTNQTSMYLCASSLATSGSNEQFFGPGTRLTVL.

V is TRBV7-9 and J is TRBJ2-7; D might be TRBD2 (7 bases). V was trimmed by 2 bases and J by 2 bases, leaving 19 bases between them. The germline V gene encodes CDR1 SEHNR and CDR2 FQNEAQ (reference sequence). The CDR3 extends over 17 amino acids. CDR3 bases: TGTGCCAGCAGCTTATGGGGGGCTAGCGGCCTTACCTACGAGCAGTACTTC. This encodes CASSLWGASGLTYEQYF.

This sequence joins TRBV7-2 and TRBJ2-7; 8 bases agree with TRBD2. V was pared by 5 bases and J by 6 bases, with 12 bases of the junction left unmatched. The germline CDR1 and CDR2 sequences are SGHTA and FQGNSA. The CDR3 has 15 amino acids. The CDR3 reads CASSLSKGLGCEQYF. The CDR3 nucleotides are TGTGCCAGCAGCCTAAGTAAGGGACTAGGGTGCGAGCAGTACTTC. Complete variable domain (other parts from reference TRBV7-2 and TRBJ2-7): GAGVSQSPSNKVTEKGKDVELRCDPISGHTALYWYRQSLGQGLEFLIYFQGNSAPDKSGLPSDRFSAERTGGSVSTLTIQRTQQEDSAVYLCASSLSKGLGCEQYFGPGTRLTVT.

This rearrangement joins TRBV4-1 to TRBJ2-7, with 7 positions matching TRBD2. CDR1 and CDR2 (germline): MGHRA, YSYEKL. CDR3 length: 16 amino acids. Unmatched junction bases numbered 11, after V lost 1 base and J lost 5 bases. The CDR3 DNA reads as TGCGCCAGCAGCCAAGCATTGGCGGGAGACGATCACGAGCAGTACTTC. It yields the protein CASSQALAGDDHEQYF.

The chain has TRBV4-1 and TRBJ2-1; D uncertain. The CDR3 runs 12 residues. Deletions cut 4 bases from V and 10 bases from J, with 11 bases between. Germline CDR1 and CDR2: MGHRA and YSYEKL. CDR3 nucleotides: TGCGCCAGCAGCCCGACTGCCGAGGAGCAGTTCTTC. It is translated as CASSPTAEEQFF.

Details on this clone: A junction end diverges from the germline sequence, so it may reflect a read error. The chain is built from TRBV7-7 and TRBJ2-1; 10 bases agree with TRBD2. The germline V gene has CDR1 SSHAT and CDR2 FNYEAQ (reference sequence). This CDR3 is built from 16 residues. CDR3 coding DNA: TGTGCTAGCAGCCAAGCCCCTAGCGGGAGCTACAATGAGCAGTTCTTC. Amino acids: CASSQAPSGSYNEQFF.

The gene calls are TRBV7-9 and TRBJ2-1, with D possibly being TRBD2 (5 bases). This CDR3 contains 13 residues. The germline gives CDR1 SEHNR, CDR2 FQNEAQ (reference sequence). V gave up 3 bases and J gave up 8 bases, with 11 bases separating them. The CDR3 reads CASSLGVPDEQFF. CDR3 nucleotide sequence: TGTGCCAGCAGCTTGGGAGTCCCCGATGAGCAGTTCTTC.

CDR3: CASSQGLWTSDNTGELFF. The CDR3 DNA sequence: TGCGCCAGCAGCCAAGGGCTTTGGACTAGCGATAACACCGGGGAGCTGTTTTTT. The J gene is TRBJ2-2, the V gene TRBV4-1; 9 bases are a match to TRBD2. This CDR3 comprises 18 residues. With 1 base clipped from V and 2 bases from J, the junction kept 8 bases outside the gene matches. Germline V gene sequence: CDR1 MGHRA, CDR2 YSYEKL.

V gene TRBV10-3 combines with J gene TRBJ1-1; 7 bases match TRBD1. Germline V gives CDR1 ENHRY, CDR2 SYGVKD. The CDR3 has 17 amino acids. J lost 4 bases, V lost 6 bases, and 17 bases had no gene match. The CDR3 spells CAISPRQGLEAGTEAFF. As DNA, the CDR3 is TGTGCCATCAGCCCACGACAGGGTTTAGAAGCGGGCACTGAAGCTTTCTTT.

This clone was detected only a few times. The chain joins TRBV4-1 to TRBJ2-3, with a weak D call TRBD1 (6 bases). The germline gives CDR1 MGHRA, CDR2 YSYEKL. The CDR3 sequence is 16 residues long. The V and J ends lost 2 bases and 2 bases respectively, with 14 bases between them. This CDR3 is CASSQYWGRATDTQYF. The CDR3 DNA reads as TGCGCCAGCAGCCAATACTGGGGGCGAGCCACAGATACGCAGTATTTT.

The CDR3 DNA follows: TGTGCCAGCAGTTATGACAGGAACTATGGCTACACCTTC. Encoded protein: CASSYDRNYGYTF. V is TRBV6-5 and J is TRBJ1-2, with D maybe TRBD1 (6 bases). Trimming took 3 bases from V and 2 from J, leaving 7 bases between them. This CDR3 is 13 amino acids long. Germline CDR1 is MNHEY and CDR2 is SVGAGI.

This clone has more than one count but fewer than ten. This chain joins TRBV5-4 and TRBJ1-1, with 8 bases identical to TRBD1. Unmatched junction bases numbered 3, after V lost 0 bases and J lost 5 bases. This CDR3 is built from 14 residues. CDR1 and CDR2 (germline): SGHNT, YYREEE (reference sequence). DNA for the CDR3: TGTGCCAGCAGCTTGGGGGGACAGGAGACTGAAGCTTTCTTT. This encodes CASSLGGQETEAFF.

The gene calls are TRBV5-1 and TRBJ1-2; 11 positions agree with TRBD1. Germline CDR1 reads SGHRS; CDR2 reads YFSETQ. V was clipped by 5 bases and J by 7 bases; unmatched bases: 7. CDR3 length equals 14 residues. The CDR3 reads CASRSVGTGGGYTF. As DNA, the CDR3 is TGCGCCAGCAGGAGCGTAGGGACAGGGGGTGGCTACACCTTC.

V gene TRBV28 combines with J gene TRBJ2-1, with D unclear. Trimming took 2 bases from V and 3 from J, leaving 5 bases between them. The CDR3 extends over 13 amino acids. Germline values: CDR1 MDHEN, CDR2 SYDVKM. The CDR3 reads CASSLKYYNEQFF. For the CDR3, the DNA is TGTGCCAGCAGTTTAAAATACTACAATGAGCAGTTCTTC.

In this sample, this clone turned up once. The J gene is TRBJ2-3, the V gene TRBV9; 7 nucleotides agree with TRBD1. Germline-derived CDR1 and CDR2 are SGDLS and YYNGEE. This CDR3 is 16 amino acids long. With 3 bases clipped from V and 0 bases from J, the junction kept 7 bases outside the gene matches. CDR3 sequence: CASSAGTGASTDTQYF. The CDR3 DNA follows: TGTGCCAGCAGCGCGGGCACAGGGGCTAGCACAGATACGCAGTATTTT.

Details on this clone: Compared with germline, one end of the junction differs, possibly owing to a read error. The chain carries TRBV6-1 and TRBJ2-7; D ambiguous. Germline V CDR1 and CDR2: MNHNS, SASEGT. The CDR3 has 16 amino acids. The CDR3 protein is CASSEVAVSPAYEQSF. For the CDR3, the DNA is TGTGCCAGCAGTGAAGTCGCGGTATCCCCAGCCTACGAGCAGTCCTTC.